The 22 T cell receptor beta chains presented below share a single source sample, sequenced in a study of CD8+ T cells in alopecia areata. Following extraction, RNA underwent reverse transcription to cDNA, which served as the sequencing template. Some clones are missing from TCRdb's copy, which holds only in-frame ones; the method was immunoSEQ multiplex PCR. Of 200,000 to 250,000 clones in the sample, about two thirds were seen once. Sequencing was performed on CD4+ T cells sorted from blood, taken at week 0. Source of these receptors: a human donor with alopecia areata.

V and J are TRBV7-2 and TRBJ2-5, with 9 bases identical to TRBD2. Trimming removed 5 bases from V and 2 bases from J; junction bases left unmatched: 9. CDR1 and CDR2 (germline): SGHTA, FQGNSA. The CDR3 has 16 residues. This chain's CDR3 is CASSESLGLAQETQYF. The DNA for the CDR3 is TGTGCCAGCAGCGAAAGCCTGGGACTAGCTCAAGAGACCCAGTACTTC. Supplemented by reference TRBV7-2 and TRBJ2-5, the full variable domain reads GAGVSQSPSNKVTEKGKDVELRCDPISGHTALYWYRQSLGQGLEFLIYFQGNSAPDKSGLPSDRFSAERTGGSVSTLTIQRTQQEDSAVYLCASSESLGLAQETQYFGPGTRLLVL.

This sequence joins TRBV29-1 and TRBJ2-3; a possible D gene is TRBD2 (6 bases). Germline assignment: CDR1 SQVTM and CDR2 ANQGSEA. Trimming took 7 bases from V and 0 from J, leaving 11 bases between them. This CDR3 spans 13 amino acids. The CDR3 coding sequence is TGCAGCGCCTTCGGGGGAAGCACAGATACGCAGTATTTT. It specifies CSAFGGSTDTQYF.

This chain connects TRBV27 to TRBJ1-6; weak D call: TRBD1 (6 bases). The V gene lost 4 bases and the J gene lost 10 bases, with 11 bases spanning the gap. The CDR3 is made up of 13 amino acids. CDR1 is MNHEY and CDR2 is SMNVEV in the germline V gene (reference sequence). CDR3 DNA sequence: TGTGCCAGCAGTTCACGGGACACCTCACCCCTCCACTTT. Protein sequence: CASSSRDTSPLHF.

This clone was observed once. The rearrangement joins TRBV7-8 to TRBJ2-3; D unclear. CDR3 size: 11 residues. V lost 3 bases and J lost 5, with 3 bases in between. Germline CDR1 is SGHVS and CDR2 is FQNEAQ. The CDR3 DNA is TGTGCCAGCAGCTTGGAAGATACGCAGTATTTT. Residues: CASSLEDTQYF. Full variable domain (outside the CDR3, taken from reference TRBV7-8 and TRBJ2-3): GAGVSQSPRYKVAKRGQDVALRCDPISGHVSLFWYQQALGQGPEFLTYFQNEAQLDKSGLPSDRFFAERPEGSVSTLKIQRTQQEDSAVYLCASSLEDTQYFGPGTRLTVL.

The rearrangement joins TRBV10-3 to TRBJ2-7; D assignment may be TRBD1 or TRBD2 (6 bases each). The CDR3 sequence is 14 residues long. The germline gives CDR1 ENHRY, CDR2 SYGVKD. V was clipped by 0 bases and J by 2 bases, with 8 bases between them. CDR3 nucleotide sequence: TGTGCCATCAGTGAGTCGCGGGACACCTACGAGCAGTACTTC. It codes for CAISESRDTYEQYF.

V gene TRBV25-1 combines with J gene TRBJ2-7; D gene unclear. Trimming removed 7 bases at V and 7 bases at J, with 17 bases between. This CDR3 has 13 amino acids. CDR1 is MGHDK, CDR2 SYGVNS, per germline. In DNA form, the CDR3 reads TGTGCCAGCACCCGAGGACCCGACCGTGAGCAGTACTTC. This codes for CASTRGPDREQYF.

Concerning this clone: This sample includes further DNA sequences coding for the same CDR3. The chain uses TRBV9 and TRBJ2-5; 7 bases map to TRBD1. Germline V gives CDR1 SGDLS, CDR2 YYNGEE. This CDR3 region has 14 residues. J gave up 1 base and V 2 bases, and 2 bases lay outside the gene matches. The CDR3 DNA is TGTGCCAGCAGCGTGGGACAGACCCAAGAGACCCAGTACTTC. Translating it yields CASSVGQTQETQYF.

The chain recombines TRBV27 with TRBJ2-5; 8 bases are shared with TRBD2. Germline CDR1 MNHEY, CDR2 SMNVEV (reference sequence). The V segment lost 7 bases and the J segment 3 bases; nucleotides outside the gene matches: 4. The length of the CDR3 is 13 residues. The CDR3 nucleotides read TGTGCCAGCAAGGCGGGGGGCGAAGAGACCCAGTACTTC. Translating gives CASKAGGEETQYF.

V usage is TRBV5-6 and J usage is TRBJ2-3; D is undetermined. Germline V CDR1 and CDR2: SGHDT, YYEEEE. Trimming removed 4 bases from V and 2 bases from J, with 11 bases in between. The CDR3 runs to 14 residues. The CDR3 sequence is CASSQDSATDTQYF. The CDR3 DNA is TGTGCCAGCAGCCAAGACTCCGCCACAGATACGCAGTATTTT. The full variable domain, in which reference TRBV5-6 and TRBJ2-3 provide the parts outside the CDR3, is DAGVTQSPTHLIKTRGQQVTLRCSPKSGHDTVSWYQQALGQGPQFIFQYYEEEERQRGNFPDRFSGHQFPNYSSELNVNALLLGDSALYLCASSQDSATDTQYFGPGTRLTVL.

This clone has only a few counts. The sample contains more than one DNA sequence encoding this CDR3. CDR3 DNA: TGTGCCAGCAGTTACTCGGGAAATGAGCAGTTCTTC. It translates to CASSYSGNEQFF. This sequence joins TRBV6-6 and TRBJ2-1; D not resolved. This CDR3 has 12 residues. Per the germline V gene, CDR1 is MNHNY and CDR2 is SVGAGI (reference sequence). Deletions cut 0 bases from V and 7 bases from J, with 4 bases between.

The chain couples TRBV29-1 to TRBJ2-5; tentatively, D is TRBD1 (6 bases). Germline V gene sequence: CDR1 SQVTM, CDR2 ANQGSEA. The CDR3 has 13 amino acids. The ends were cut back, 4 bases at V and 5 bases at J, with 14 bases in the middle. CDR3 coding DNA: TGCAGCGTTGTGACAGGCTCCCGGGAGACCCAGTACTTC. Its protein is CSVVTGSRETQYF.

The V call is TRBV7-2, the J call TRBJ2-5; a possible D gene is TRBD1 (6 bases). V dropped 5 bases and J dropped 3 bases, with 10 bases sitting between them. The germline V gene has CDR1 SGHTA and CDR2 FQGNSA. This CDR3 region has 13 residues. CDR3 protein: CASSRQVEETQYF. In nucleotides, the CDR3 is TGTGCCAGCAGCAGACAGGTGGAAGAGACCCAGTACTTC. The whole variable domain, remainder taken from reference TRBV7-2 and TRBJ2-5, is GAGVSQSPSNKVTEKGKDVELRCDPISGHTALYWYRQSLGQGLEFLIYFQGNSAPDKSGLPSDRFSAERTGGSVSTLTIQRTQQEDSAVYLCASSRQVEETQYFGPGTRLLVL.

The V gene is TRBV15, the J gene TRBJ2-5, with D perhaps being TRBD1 or TRBD2 (6 bases each). CDR1 and CDR2 (germline): LNHNV, YYDKDF (reference sequence). The CDR3 length is 16 residues. V lost 3 bases and J lost 2, with 16 bases in between. CDR3: CATSRGGRGRQETQYF. CDR3 in DNA: TGTGCCACCAGCAGGGGTGGTCGGGGGCGGCAAGAGACCCAGTACTTC.

This clone has just a few counts. The chain is built from TRBV30 and TRBJ2-7; D possibly corresponds to TRBD1 (5 bases). Looked up from germline, CDR1 is GTSNPN and CDR2 is SVGIG (reference sequence). CDR3 length: 12 residues. Trimming removed 2 bases from V and 7 bases from J, with 12 bases in between. CDR3 in amino acids: CAWSPFQGEQYF. CDR3 nucleotides: TGTGCCTGGAGTCCATTCCAGGGAGAGCAGTACTTC.

This chain uses TRBV4-3 with TRBJ2-2, with 8 bases identical to TRBD1. Trimming at V came to 4 bases and at J to 5 bases, leaving 9 bases not matched to a gene. This CDR3 spans 16 amino acids. Germline CDR1 LGHNA, CDR2 YSLEER. CDR3 sequence: CASSLDRGLGTGELFF. CDR3 coding DNA: TGCGCCAGCAGCCTCGACAGGGGTCTCGGGACCGGGGAGCTGTTTTTT.

V usage is TRBV30 and J usage is TRBJ1-1; D gene unclear. The germline V gene encodes CDR1 GTSNPN and CDR2 SVGIG (reference sequence). The CDR3 spans 12 residues. V was shortened by 5 bases and J by 0 bases, with 7 bases between the two germline ends. The DNA for the CDR3 is TGTGCCTGGGGACTCCTGAACACTGAAGCTTTCTTT. Translated, it gives CAWGLLNTEAFF.

The J gene is TRBJ1-1, the V gene TRBV29-1; TRBD1 is a possible D gene (6 bases). The V and J ends lost 7 bases and 0 bases respectively, with 12 bases between them. The CDR3 length is 13 residues. CDR1 and CDR2 (germline): SQVTM, ANQGSEA. CDR3 DNA sequence: TGCAGCGCTAACAGGGACTTGAACACTGAAGCTTTCTTT. Its protein is CSANRDLNTEAFF.

The CDR3, as DNA: TGTGCCAGCAGCGTAGCAGGGGCCTACGAGCAGTACTTC. This gives the protein CASSVAGAYEQYF. The chain is built from TRBV9 and TRBJ2-7, with a weak D call TRBD1 (6 bases). The V gene lost 0 bases and the J gene lost 2 bases, with 6 bases spanning the gap. Germline CDR1 reads SGDLS; CDR2 reads YYNGEE. CDR3 size: 13 residues.

The chain links TRBV5-6 to TRBJ2-7; D is uncertain. Germline values: CDR1 SGHDT, CDR2 YYEEEE. The CDR3 covers 14 residues. The V gene lost 3 bases and the J gene lost 0 bases, with 10 bases spanning the gap. CDR3 coding DNA: TGTGCCAGCAGCTCACAGACCCACTCCTACGAGCAGTACTTC. This translates into CASSSQTHSYEQYF. Full variable domain (missing parts from reference TRBV5-6 and TRBJ2-7): DAGVTQSPTHLIKTRGQQVTLRCSPKSGHDTVSWYQQALGQGPQFIFQYYEEEERQRGNFPDRFSGHQFPNYSSELNVNALLLGDSALYLCASSSQTHSYEQYFGPGTRLTVT.

For this clone: Other DNA sequences in the same sample also yield this CDR3. The chain recombines TRBV5-1 with TRBJ2-3; D unclear. CDR3 length: 14 amino acids. The V end lost 2 bases, the J end lost 0 bases, and 7 bases lay between the germline ends. Germline V CDR1 and CDR2: SGHRS, YFSETQ. The CDR3 sequence: CASSLESSTDTQYF. The CDR3 bases are TGCGCCAGCAGCTTAGAATCTAGCACAGATACGCAGTATTTT.

This clone was seen a few times. The genes are TRBV9 and TRBJ2-7; D possibly uses TRBD1 or TRBD2 (6 bases each). Germline lookup yields CDR1 SGDLS and CDR2 YYNGEE. CDR3 size: 14 residues. V lost 4 bases to trimming and J lost 0 bases, with 11 bases between them. The DNA of the CDR3 is TGTGCCAGCAGCCCGCGGGACACCTCCTACGAGCAGTACTTC. Amino acids: CASSPRDTSYEQYF.

This clone was observed once. At one of its ends the junction is not consistent with the germline gene, which may arise from a read error. CDR3 coding DNA: TGTGCCAGCAGTTACTTAGGGCAGGATCAGCCCCAGCATTTT. This codes for CASSYLGQDQPQHF. V is TRBV10-3 and J is TRBJ1-5; no clear D gene. Germline loops: CDR1 ENHRY, CDR2 SYGVKD. There are 14 residues in the CDR3.